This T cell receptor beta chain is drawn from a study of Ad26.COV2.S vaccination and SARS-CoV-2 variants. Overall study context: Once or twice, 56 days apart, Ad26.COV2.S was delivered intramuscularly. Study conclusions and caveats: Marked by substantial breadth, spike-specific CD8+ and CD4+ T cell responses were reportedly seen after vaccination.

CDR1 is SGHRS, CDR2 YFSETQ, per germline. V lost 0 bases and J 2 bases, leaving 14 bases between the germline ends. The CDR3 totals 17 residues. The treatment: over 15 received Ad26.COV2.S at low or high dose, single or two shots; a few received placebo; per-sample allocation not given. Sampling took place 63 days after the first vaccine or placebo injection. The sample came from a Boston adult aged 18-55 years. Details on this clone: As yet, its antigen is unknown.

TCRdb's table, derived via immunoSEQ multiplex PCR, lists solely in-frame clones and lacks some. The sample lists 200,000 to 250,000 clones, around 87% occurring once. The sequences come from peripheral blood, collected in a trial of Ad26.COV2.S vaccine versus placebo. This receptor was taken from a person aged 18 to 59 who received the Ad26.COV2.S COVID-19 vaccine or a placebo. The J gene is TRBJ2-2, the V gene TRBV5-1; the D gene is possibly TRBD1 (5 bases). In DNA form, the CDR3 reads TGCGCCAGCAGCTTGGAGTTTGGGCAGGGTAACACCGGGGAGCTGTTTTTT. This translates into CASSLEFGQGNTGELFF.